This TCR beta chain was observed in a study of shared clonotypes between healthy human individuals. In the naive CD8 group, cells lacked CD45RO and were positively selected for CCR7, so terminally differentiated effector memory CD45RA+ cells were left out. The test was conducted at deep level. TCRdb's copy holds only in-frame clones and misses some; the assay was immunoSEQ multiplex PCR. This table has 600,000 or so clones, 95% appearing once. Trimming cost V 1 base and J 3 bases, with 7 bases left between them. Looked up from germline, CDR1 is MNHNS and CDR2 is SASEGT. The CDR3 consists of 13 residues.

The J gene is TRBJ2-7, the V gene TRBV6-1; D remains ambiguous. Source material: naive CD8+ T cells sorted from blood. The TCR comes from a woman younger than 45 in good health. The CDR3 spells CASSEGRLYEQYF. Written as DNA, the CDR3 is TGTGCCAGCAGTGAAGGTAGGCTCTACGAGCAGTACTTC.